This T cell receptor beta chain emerged from a study of blood T cell repertoires in COVID-19. The wider study: The United States, Italy and Spain were the sources of the acute and convalescent COVID-19 samples. The cDNA or gDNA used as material had been derived from T cells, B-cell-depleted T cells, or PBMCs.

As processed by the authors: By means of reference gene primer amplification, nucleated cell counts were estimated. Sequenced by immunoSEQ multiplex PCR; TCRdb stores in-frame clones only, minus some. Clone size and the V and J calls come from that table; the DNA yielded D and trimming. The sample has about 150,000 clones, approximately 80% seen once. The TCR comes from a woman aged 60 to 75 with acute or convalescent COVID-19. Sequenced material: peripheral blood.

CDR3 sequence reads: CASSTNLGGFGNTIYF. The CDR3 bases are TGTGCCAGCTCCACTAACCTAGGGGGCTTTGGAAACACCATATATTTT. V and J are TRBV18 and TRBJ1-3; 7 nucleotides line up with TRBD1. The CDR3 covers 16 residues. The ends lost 6 bases at V and 3 bases at J; junction bases unmatched: 11. From germline, CDR1 is KGHSH and CDR2 LQKENI.